What follows are 5 T cell receptor beta chains derived from one specimen sequenced in a study of blood T cells in healthy people across ages. Through a sample-barcoded 5' primer and a J-beta primer mix, a second PCR was run for about 6 to 11 cycles. TCRdb fed the 5' RACE reads into MiXCR, producing one record per CDR3 protein. The sample holds about 1.4 million distinct CDR3 sequences, 45% to 70% seen once. The specimen sequenced was blood. The receptors stem from a young man in good health.

This clonotype was counted between two and nine times. The chain carries TRBV29-1 and TRBJ1-2; perhaps TRBD1 as D (5 bases). Trimming pared 3 bases from V and 4 bases from J, leaving 18 bases between. The CDR3 loop spans 15 amino acids. The germline CDR1 and CDR2 sequences are SQVTM and ANQGSEA. The DNA for the CDR3 is TGCAGCGTTGACATAGTGGGGCAGGGCGCCTATGGCTACACCTTC. Its protein product is CSVDIVGQGAYGYTF.

This clonotype was seen more than once but under ten times. The CDR3 spells CASRAGPPEGYEQYF. CDR3 DNA: TGTGCCAGCAGAGCTGGACCGCCCGAGGGGTACGAGCAGTACTTC. The J gene is TRBJ2-7, the V gene TRBV7-2; D assignment may be TRBD1 or TRBD2 (5 bases each). There are 15 residues in the CDR3. V lost 6 bases to trimming and J lost 4 bases, with 19 bases between them. CDR1 is SGHTA and CDR2 is FQGNSA in the germline V gene. The full variable domain, with the rest looked up from reference TRBV7-2 and TRBJ2-7, is GAGVSQSPSNKVTEKGKDVELRCDPISGHTALYWYRQSLGQGLEFLIYFQGNSAPDKSGLPSDRFSAERTGGSVSTLTIQRTQQEDSAVYLCASRAGPPEGYEQYFGPGTRLTVT.

The V call is TRBV21-1, the J call TRBJ1-2. TRBV21-1 is a known pseudogene. This CDR3 contains 13 residues. The CDR3 region is CASSKVAGHGYTF. CDR3 coding DNA: TGTGCCAGCAGCAAAGTAGCAGGCCATGGCTACACCTTC.

This sequence joins TRBV6-5 and TRBJ2-1; D not resolved. Deletions cut 6 bases from V and 2 bases from J, with 14 bases between. CDR1 and CDR2 from the germline V gene are MNHEY and SVGAGI. This CDR3 region has 15 residues. The CDR3 sequence: CASRRTPETYNEQFF. CDR3 nucleotide sequence: TGTGCCAGCAGACGGACCCCCGAGACCTACAATGAGCAGTTCTTC.

The rearrangement links TRBV7-8 to TRBJ1-1; no clear D. The germline gives CDR1 SGHVS, CDR2 FQNEAQ. The CDR3 contains 14 residues. V was shortened by 1 base and J by 5 bases, with 11 bases between the two germline ends. The CDR3 loop is CASSLGIVVTEAFF. The CDR3 DNA reads as TGTGCCAGCAGCTTAGGGATCGTGGTAACTGAAGCTTTCTTT.